This record covers a single TCR beta chain. The CDR3 length is 18 residues. V lost 4 bases, J lost 3 bases, and 13 bases stayed unmatched. Germline V CDR1 and CDR2: MGHRA, YSYEKL. The method was immunoSEQ multiplex PCR; TCRdb's version includes in-frame clones alone and lacks a portion of them. The sample consists of around 110,000 clones, just under 95% of them appearing once. This record comes from a study of T cell changes during pregnancy in multiple sclerosis. The sequences come from peripheral blood, collected after pregnancy. This sequence originates from a female donor with multiple sclerosis, enrolled in a pregnancy study. The chain is built from TRBV4-1 and TRBJ1-1, with 11 positions matching TRBD1. The CDR3 sequence: CASSPNSGTGGTDTEAFF. The CDR3, as DNA: TGCGCCAGCAGCCCAAATTCCGGGACAGGGGGGACGGACACTGAAGCTTTCTTT.